This is a list of T cell receptor beta chains from one sample in a study of a mutant IDH1 vaccine in newly diagnosed glioma. These receptors have no known antigen. Only in-frame clones appear in the TCRdb table, and some are missing; sequencing was by immunoSEQ multiplex PCR. The sample contains tens of thousands of clones, 70% to 85% of which appear only once. The starting material was PBMCs, obtained from a glioma patient whose treatment included an IDH1 peptide vaccine. These receptors came from a man in his thirties or forties with glioma. Each CDR3 is given with its conserved first and last residue. Each record gives: J gene, V gene, clone size, D gene, CDR3 protein, CDR3 DNA. The D gene is left open where the match is weak. Clone size, where shown, is once, few, many, or a class for clones that have expanded.

j_gene: TRBJ1-2
v_gene: TRBV30
abundance: -
d_gene: -
CDR3aa: CAWSVPRGRANYGYTF
CDR3nt: TGTGCCTGGAGTGTCCCGCGGGGCCGCGCTAACTATGGCTACACCTTC

j_gene: TRBJ2-1
v_gene: TRBV27
abundance: -
d_gene: TRBD2
CDR3aa: CASSGGSTLLNEQFF
CDR3nt: TGTGCCAGTAGCGGGGGAAGCACCCTTTTGAATGAGCAGTTCTTC

j_gene: TRBJ2-7
v_gene: TRBV14
abundance: -
d_gene: -
CDR3aa: CASSRVGGFEAYEQYF
CDR3nt: TGTGCCAGCAGCCGTGTGGGGGGCTTTGAGGCCTACGAGCAGTACTTC

j_gene: TRBJ1-6
v_gene: TRBV6-5
abundance: -
d_gene: -
CDR3aa: CASRRDIYNSPLHF
CDR3nt: TGTGCCAGCAGGCGGGACATCTATAATTCACCCCTCCACTTT

j_gene: TRBJ1-5
v_gene: TRBV2
abundance: -
d_gene: -
CDR3aa: CASSESPDGNQPQHF
CDR3nt: TGTGCCAGCAGTGAAAGTCCCGATGGCAATCAGCCCCAGCATTTT

j_gene: TRBJ1-1
v_gene: TRBV28
abundance: few
d_gene: -
CDR3aa: CASKGIGDTEAFF
CDR3nt: TGTGCCAGCAAGGGAATAGGGGACACTGAAGCTTTCTTT

j_gene: TRBJ1-6
v_gene: TRBV5-1
abundance: once
d_gene: TRBD1
CDR3aa: CASSSSGGNSPLHF
CDR3nt: TGCGCCAGCAGCAGTTCAGGGGGAAATTCACCCCTCCACTTT

j_gene: TRBJ2-7
v_gene: TRBV4-1
abundance: -
d_gene: -
CDR3aa: CASSQNSGAYEQYF
CDR3nt: TGCGCCAGCAGCCAGAACAGTGGAGCCTACGAGCAGTACTTC

j_gene: TRBJ2-7
v_gene: TRBV5-1
abundance: -
d_gene: -
CDR3aa: CASSLAPGTVYEQYF
CDR3nt: TGCGCCAGCAGCTTGGCCCCAGGGACGGTCTACGAGCAGTACTTC

j_gene: TRBJ1-5
v_gene: TRBV7-8
abundance: -
d_gene: TRBD1
CDR3aa: CASSLVLGQAQPQHF
CDR3nt: TGTGCCAGCAGCTTAGTTCTGGGACAGGCCCAGCCCCAGCATTTT

j_gene: TRBJ1-1
v_gene: TRBV30
abundance: once
d_gene: -
CDR3aa: CAWSVGVNTEAFF
CDR3nt: TGTGCCTGGAGTGTAGGGGTCAACACTGAAGCTTTCTTT

j_gene: TRBJ2-7
v_gene: TRBV14
abundance: -
d_gene: TRBD1
CDR3aa: CASSHNPGQAYEQYF
CDR3nt: TGTGCCAGCAGCCACAACCCGGGACAGGCCTACGAGCAGTACTTC

j_gene: TRBJ2-7
v_gene: TRBV18
abundance: -
d_gene: -
CDR3aa: CASSPGVNYEQYF
CDR3nt: TGTGCCAGCTCACCAGGAGTAAACTACGAGCAGTACTTC

j_gene: TRBJ2-5
v_gene: TRBV5-1
abundance: -
d_gene: -
CDR3aa: CASSLGSGGILQETQYF
CDR3nt: TGCGCCAGCAGCTTAGGTTCAGGGGGGATCCTACAGGAGACCCAGTACTTC

j_gene: TRBJ2-7
v_gene: TRBV13
abundance: -
d_gene: TRBD2
CDR3aa: CASSLGTRVWGLAGEQYF
CDR3nt: TGTGCCAGCAGCTTAGGGACTAGGGTGTGGGGACTAGCGGGCGAGCAGTACTTC

j_gene: TRBJ2-2
v_gene: TRBV6-1
abundance: once
d_gene: -
CDR3aa: CASSGQETGELFF
CDR3nt: TGTGCCAGCAGTGGACAGGAGACCGGGGAGCTGTTTTTT

j_gene: TRBJ2-5
v_gene: TRBV4-3
abundance: -
d_gene: -
CDR3aa: CASSQLGERGETQYF
CDR3nt: TGCGCCAGCAGCCAACTGGGGGAGAGGGGAGAGACCCAGTACTTC

j_gene: TRBJ2-7
v_gene: TRBV27
abundance: -
d_gene: -
CDR3aa: CASSLAGIFYEQYF
CDR3nt: TGTGCCAGCAGTTTAGCAGGGATCTTCTACGAGCAGTACTTC

j_gene: TRBJ2-7
v_gene: TRBV30
abundance: -
d_gene: -
CDR3aa: CAWSGSAGSSYEQYF
CDR3nt: TGTGCCTGGAGTGGTTCCGCAGGGAGCTCCTACGAGCAGTACTTC

j_gene: TRBJ1-5
v_gene: TRBV23-1
abundance: -
d_gene: -
CDR3aa: CASNQGGNQPQHF
CDR3nt: TGCGCCAGCAACCAGGGTGGCAATCAGCCCCAGCATTTT

j_gene: TRBJ2-5
v_gene: TRBV5-1
abundance: -
d_gene: -
CDR3aa: CASSFLWETQYF
CDR3nt: TGCGCCAGCAGCTTTTTATGGGAGACCCAGTACTTC

j_gene: TRBJ2-2
v_gene: TRBV25-1
abundance: -
d_gene: -
CDR3aa: CASSVLEVNTGELFF
CDR3nt: TGTGCCAGCAGTGTTTTGGAAGTGAACACCGGGGAGCTGTTTTTT

j_gene: TRBJ2-5
v_gene: TRBV6-6
abundance: -
d_gene: -
CDR3aa: CACVGYETQYF
CDR3nt: TGTGCTTGTGTTGGTTACGAGACCCAGTACTTC

j_gene: TRBJ2-5
v_gene: TRBV9
abundance: -
d_gene: -
CDR3aa: CASSAIPTQETQYF
CDR3nt: TGTGCCAGCAGCGCGATCCCGACACAAGAGACCCAGTACTTC

j_gene: TRBJ2-7
v_gene: TRBV5-1
abundance: -
d_gene: -
CDR3aa: CASSRGSPYEQYF
CDR3nt: TGCGCCAGCAGTCGGGGGTCCCCCTACGAGCAGTACTTC

j_gene: TRBJ2-7
v_gene: TRBV4-1
abundance: -
d_gene: TRBD2
CDR3aa: CASSQDGGRGRLFSYEQYF
CDR3nt: TGCGCCAGCAGCCAAGATGGCGGGCGGGGGAGATTATTCTCCTACGAGCAGTACTTC

j_gene: TRBJ2-7
v_gene: TRBV6-5
abundance: -
d_gene: TRBD1
CDR3aa: CASSYSYRGYEQYF
CDR3nt: TGTGCCAGCAGTTACTCGTACAGGGGCTACGAGCAGTACTTC

j_gene: TRBJ2-7
v_gene: TRBV5-4
abundance: -
d_gene: -
CDR3aa: CASSPGPGYEQYF
CDR3nt: TGTGCCAGCAGTCCGGGCCCAGGGTACGAGCAGTACTTC

j_gene: TRBJ1-2
v_gene: TRBV2
abundance: -
d_gene: TRBD1
CDR3aa: CASRAGGFYGYTF
CDR3nt: TGTGCCAGCAGAGCAGGGGGATTCTATGGCTACACCTTC